These 4 T cell receptor beta chains were all obtained from the same sample, sequenced in a study of blood T cell repertoires in COVID-19. Clones were sequenced by immunoSEQ multiplex PCR, and TCRdb holds only the in-frame ones, with some missing. This sample has around 80,000 clones, with more than 65% found just once. Material: peripheral blood. The origin of the receptors is a man older than 75 with acute or convalescent COVID-19.

The CDR3 sequence is CATSRATYGLAGGNYNEQFF. The CDR3 coding sequence is TGTGCCACCAGCAGGGCGACCTACGGACTAGCGGGGGGCAACTACAATGAGCAGTTCTTC. The rearrangement uses TRBV15 and TRBJ2-1; 14 bases agree with TRBD2. Unmatched junction bases numbered 13, after V lost 3 bases and J lost 3 bases. The length of the CDR3 is 20 residues. Germline V gene data show CDR1 as LNHNV and CDR2 as YYDKDF (reference sequence).

The chain couples TRBV15 to TRBJ1-4, with 9 bases matching TRBD1. With V trimmed by 5 bases and J by 3 bases, 4 bases remained unmatched. The CDR3 length is 15 residues. Germline assignment: CDR1 LNHNV and CDR2 YYDKDF (reference sequence). CDR3 residues: CATSPRQGANEKLFF. In DNA, the CDR3 is TGTGCCACCAGCCCTCGACAGGGGGCTAATGAAAAACTGTTTTTT.

This clone was counted between two and nine times. The J gene is TRBJ1-1, the V gene TRBV11-2; unclear D gene. In germline, CDR1 is SGHAT, CDR2 FQNNGV. The CDR3 is 16 amino acids. V was trimmed by 1 base and J by 2 bases, leaving 14 bases between them. The CDR3 DNA reads as TGTGCCAGCAGCTTAGGGAGAACTTCCACAAACACTGAAGCTTTCTTT. Translating it yields CASSLGRTSTNTEAFF.

V and J are TRBV5-4 and TRBJ2-3; TRBD1 matches at 7 bases. V gave up 6 bases and J gave up 1 base; unmatched junction bases: 8. The germline V gene encodes CDR1 SGHNT and CDR2 YYREEE (reference sequence). The CDR3 is 15 amino acids. This chain's CDR3 is CASNPGGLRTDTQYF. CDR3 sequence (DNA): TGTGCCAGCAACCCAGGGGGTTTACGCACAGATACGCAGTATTTT.